The 13 T cell receptor beta chains reported below all come from one sample, sequenced in a study of T cell clonotyping in hematopoietic cell transplantation. The time point is: recipient sample about 28 days before transplant, after cytoreduction. Some clones are missing from TCRdb's copy, which holds only in-frame ones; the method was immunoSEQ multiplex PCR. This repertoire shows around 19,000 clones, approximately 77% found once; its top ten account for under 20%. Here the sequenced sample was peripheral blood mononuclear cells, taken before stem cell transplant. Receptors originate from a man between 60 and 75 years old with acute myeloid leukemia. Some clones in this sample may be carry-over from other donors' samples.

The chain couples TRBV7-2 to TRBJ1-2; D call uncertain. CDR1 and CDR2 from the germline V gene are SGHTA and FQGNSA. V was pared by 0 bases and J by 0 bases, with 8 bases between. This CDR3 spans 15 amino acids. In DNA form, the CDR3 reads TGTGCCAGCAGCTTAGCAGGGTCTTCTAACTATGGCTACACCTTC. It specifies CASSLAGSSNYGYTF.

This clone was picked up one time. The chain recombines TRBV30 with TRBJ1-5; D unresolved. CDR3 length: 14 amino acids. With 0 bases removed from V and 2 bases from J, the gap between germline ends came to 8 bases. Germline assignment: CDR1 GTSNPN and CDR2 SVGIG (reference sequence). This CDR3 is CAWSVGHGNQPQHF. In DNA form, the CDR3 reads TGTGCCTGGAGTGTAGGCCATGGCAATCAGCCCCAGCATTTT. Full variable domain (remainder filled in from reference TRBV30 and TRBJ1-5): SQTIHQWPATLVQPVGSPLSLECTVEGTSNPNLYWYRQAAGRGLQLLFYSVGIGQISSEVPQNLSASRPQDRQFILSSKKLLLSDSGFYLCAWSVGHGNQPQHFGDGTRLSIL.

The chain combines TRBV29-1 with TRBJ2-7; D possibly matches TRBD1 or TRBD2 (5 bases each). The CDR3 contains 15 residues. The germline CDR1 and CDR2 sequences are SQVTM and ANQGSEA. The V and J ends lost 0 bases and 3 bases respectively, with 15 bases between them. The CDR3 DNA follows: TGCAGCGTTGAAGAGGGAGCAGGGTTAAACTACGAGCAGTACTTC. Encoded protein: CSVEEGAGLNYEQYF.

The V gene is TRBV30, the J gene TRBJ2-7; D is uncertain. The CDR3 is 11 residues long. Germline V gives CDR1 GTSNPN, CDR2 SVGIG (reference sequence). The CDR3 DNA sequence: TGTGCTTGGGAAAGGGTCGACGAGCAGTACTTC. Protein product: CAWERVDEQYF.

The chain links TRBV4-3 to TRBJ1-4; unclear D gene. Trimming pared 0 bases from V and 0 bases from J, leaving 20 bases between. This CDR3 spans 20 amino acids. Germline CDR1 is LGHNA and CDR2 is YSLEER. CDR3 sequence: CASSQDLRTGIVATNEKLFF. The CDR3 DNA sequence: TGCGCCAGCAGCCAAGATCTCCGGACGGGGATTGTTGCAACTAATGAAAAACTGTTTTTT.

Note on this clone: One end of the junction does not line up with germline, which may come from a read error. The V and J genes are TRBV27 and TRBJ1-2; D remains unclear. CDR1 and CDR2 from the germline V gene are MNHEY and SMNVEV (reference sequence). The CDR3 loop spans 17 amino acids. DNA for the CDR3: TGTGCCAGCACCCACAACCCGAGCGCCCCACTTAACTATGGCAACACCTTC. As protein: CASTHNPSAPLNYGNTF.

This chain links TRBV6-5 with TRBJ1-2; D not resolved. CDR1 and CDR2 from the germline V gene are MNHEY and SVGAGI. There are 15 residues in the CDR3. V was shortened by 3 bases and J by 2 bases, with 13 bases between the two germline ends. This chain's CDR3 is CASSYTDPGNYGYTF. DNA for the CDR3: TGTGCCAGCAGTTATACAGATCCCGGCAACTATGGCTACACCTTC.

V gene TRBV29-1 combines with J gene TRBJ2-2; D may be TRBD1 (6 bases). Per germline, CDR1 SQVTM and CDR2 ANQGSEA. CDR3 length: 16 amino acids. V was clipped by 0 bases and J by 5 bases, with 16 bases between them. CDR3 nucleotides: TGCAGCGTTGAAGATTCCCGAACAGGGAGAACCGGGGAGCTGTTTTTT. The encoded protein is CSVEDSRTGRTGELFF.

The chain couples TRBV20-1 to TRBJ2-7; D call uncertain. The CDR3 runs to 10 residues. In germline, CDR1 is DFQATT, CDR2 SNEGSKA (reference sequence). V gave up 5 bases and J gave up 3 bases, with 5 bases separating them. The CDR3 coding sequence is TGCAGTGCTTCTCACTACGAGCAGTACTTC. This translates into CSASHYEQYF.

The rearrangement links TRBV4-1 to TRBJ2-2; D is uncertain. Germline V gives CDR1 MGHRA, CDR2 YSYEKL. This CDR3 has 15 residues. V lost 0 bases and J lost 1, with 6 bases in between. The CDR3 sequence: CASSQDPVNTGELFF. The CDR3 coding sequence is TGCGCCAGCAGCCAAGATCCGGTGAACACCGGGGAGCTGTTTTTT.

This CDR3 reads CASSRGTSGGLGQETQYF. The CDR3 DNA sequence: TGTGCCAGCAGCCGGGGGACTAGCGGGGGGCTGGGCCAAGAGACCCAGTACTTC. V usage is TRBV5-8 and J usage is TRBJ2-7; 15 bases line up with TRBD2. The tail of the sequence fits TRBJ2-5 better, so the J call may be wrong. The CDR3 has 18 amino acids. CDR1 and CDR2 from the germline V gene are SGHTS and YDEGEE.

This clone is categorized as medium-sized. This rearrangement joins TRBV7-6 to TRBJ2-7; the match to TRBD2 covers 8 bases. With V trimmed by 1 base and J by 3 bases, 8 bases remained unmatched. This CDR3 has 16 residues. Germline V lookup: CDR1 SGHVS, CDR2 FNYEAQ. The CDR3 sequence is CASSLEAGGSVYEQYF. The CDR3 region has the DNA TGTGCCAGCAGCTTAGAGGCGGGGGGTAGCGTCTACGAGCAGTACTTC.

Comments on this clone: The sample holds other DNA sequences that translate to the same CDR3. The rearrangement uses TRBV2 and TRBJ1-6, with 10 bases that match TRBD1. Germline CDR1 SNHLY, CDR2 FYNNEI. With V trimmed by 5 bases and J by 6 bases, 4 bases remained unmatched. The length of the CDR3 is 15 residues. The CDR3 region is CASSLGTGVNSPLHF. The CDR3 DNA is TGTGCCAGCAGTCTAGGGACAGGGGTTAATTCACCCCTCCACTTT.